This TCR beta chain was profiled in a study of blood T cells in healthy people across ages. CDR1 and CDR2 from the germline V gene are SGHTA and FQGNSA. Between the trimmed V and J ends, which lost 1 base and 6 bases, there was a span of 13 bases. This CDR3 contains 15 residues. This clonotype was found a few times. The antigen remains undetermined. Study outcomes and limitations: It was not possible, with unsorted PBMCs, to conclusively compare naive and antigen-experienced cells. The donors' CMV status was not determined, possibly confounding changes in expanded clonotypes.

For the second PCR, which ran for 7 to 11 cycles, a sample-barcoded 5' primer and a J-beta primer mix were used. Each cDNA molecule was tagged by a template-switch adaptor with 12 random nucleotides. TCRdb reprocessed the 5' RACE reads with MiXCR, giving one entry per CDR3 protein. Among roughly 1,100,000 distinct CDR3 sequences listed, almost 25% were seen once. These data also formed part of another study, on T cells of mothers and their children.

The source of this sequence is a girl aged 2 to 10 in good health. The source material was blood. This chain joins TRBV7-2 and TRBJ2-4; weak D call: TRBD2 (5 bases). The CDR3 DNA is TGTGCCAGCAGCTTAGTTGTGTCTACTAGAAACATTCAGTACTTC. It is translated as CASSLVVSTRNIQYF.